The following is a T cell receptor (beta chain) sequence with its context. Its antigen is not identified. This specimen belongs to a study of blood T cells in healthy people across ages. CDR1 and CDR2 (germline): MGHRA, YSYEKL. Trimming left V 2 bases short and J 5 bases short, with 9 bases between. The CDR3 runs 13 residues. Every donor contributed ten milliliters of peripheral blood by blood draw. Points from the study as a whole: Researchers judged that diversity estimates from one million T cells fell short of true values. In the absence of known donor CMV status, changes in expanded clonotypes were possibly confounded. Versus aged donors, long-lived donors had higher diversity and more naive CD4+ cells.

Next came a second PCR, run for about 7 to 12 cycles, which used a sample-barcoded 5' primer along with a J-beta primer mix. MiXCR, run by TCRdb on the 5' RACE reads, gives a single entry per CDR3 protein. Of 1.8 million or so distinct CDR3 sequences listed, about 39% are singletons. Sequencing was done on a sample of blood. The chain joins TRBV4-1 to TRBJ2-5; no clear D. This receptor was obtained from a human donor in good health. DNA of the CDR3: TGCGCCAGCAGCCAATCCCCGAGGGAGACCCAGTACTTC. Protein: CASSQSPRETQYF.